This T cell receptor beta chain was identified in a study of CD4 and CD8 cells across lung adenocarcinoma regions. This clonotype was observed once. One junction end does not reproduce the germline sequence, and a read error may be involved. Germline V gene data show CDR1 as WNHNN and CDR2 as SYGVQD (reference sequence). The CDR3 spans 19 residues. Samples came from patients with localized non-small cell lung adenocarcinoma. Via MiXCR, TCRdb re-called the PCR reads, giving one row per CDR3 protein. The data contain more than 15,000 distinct CDR3 sequences, 46% of them singletons. The chain couples TRBV10-1 to TRBJ2-5; 7 bases map to TRBD2. The sequencing input was CD4+ T cells from the margin of a lung tumor. This receptor was obtained from a male donor with lung adenocarcinoma. The CD4 and CD8 labels of this study may be unreliable. This CDR3 reads CASSELMGGVIRAKKTQYF. The CDR3 DNA is TGCGCCAGCAGTGAGTTAATGGGGGGGGTGATACGAGCCAAAAAGACTCAGTACTTC.